This TCR beta chain was captured by sequencing in a study of T cell responses to AZD1222 COVID-19 vaccine. General study findings and limits: Unmutated variant regions are reportedly the target of nearly half of TCRs that are spike-specific. Spike-specific TCR breadth and depth both grew after two AZD1222 doses.

This CDR3 has 15 residues. From germline, CDR1 is SNHLY and CDR2 FYNNEI. The V and J ends lost 1 base and 1 base respectively, with 10 bases between them. A remark on this clone: Its antigen remains unidentified.

Data came from immunoSEQ multiplex PCR; TCRdb stores just in-frame clones and leaves some out. Of more than 100,000 clones listed, 88% are singletons. The TCR was taken from an adult in good health. The V gene is TRBV2, the J gene TRBJ2-5; D possibly matches TRBD1 or TRBD2 (5 bases each). The sample in question was peripheral blood, obtained on day 0 of AZD1222 vaccination. The CDR3: CASSEGWGFQETQYF. The CDR3 region has the DNA TGTGCCAGCAGTGAAGGTTGGGGGTTCCAAGAGACCCAGTACTTC.